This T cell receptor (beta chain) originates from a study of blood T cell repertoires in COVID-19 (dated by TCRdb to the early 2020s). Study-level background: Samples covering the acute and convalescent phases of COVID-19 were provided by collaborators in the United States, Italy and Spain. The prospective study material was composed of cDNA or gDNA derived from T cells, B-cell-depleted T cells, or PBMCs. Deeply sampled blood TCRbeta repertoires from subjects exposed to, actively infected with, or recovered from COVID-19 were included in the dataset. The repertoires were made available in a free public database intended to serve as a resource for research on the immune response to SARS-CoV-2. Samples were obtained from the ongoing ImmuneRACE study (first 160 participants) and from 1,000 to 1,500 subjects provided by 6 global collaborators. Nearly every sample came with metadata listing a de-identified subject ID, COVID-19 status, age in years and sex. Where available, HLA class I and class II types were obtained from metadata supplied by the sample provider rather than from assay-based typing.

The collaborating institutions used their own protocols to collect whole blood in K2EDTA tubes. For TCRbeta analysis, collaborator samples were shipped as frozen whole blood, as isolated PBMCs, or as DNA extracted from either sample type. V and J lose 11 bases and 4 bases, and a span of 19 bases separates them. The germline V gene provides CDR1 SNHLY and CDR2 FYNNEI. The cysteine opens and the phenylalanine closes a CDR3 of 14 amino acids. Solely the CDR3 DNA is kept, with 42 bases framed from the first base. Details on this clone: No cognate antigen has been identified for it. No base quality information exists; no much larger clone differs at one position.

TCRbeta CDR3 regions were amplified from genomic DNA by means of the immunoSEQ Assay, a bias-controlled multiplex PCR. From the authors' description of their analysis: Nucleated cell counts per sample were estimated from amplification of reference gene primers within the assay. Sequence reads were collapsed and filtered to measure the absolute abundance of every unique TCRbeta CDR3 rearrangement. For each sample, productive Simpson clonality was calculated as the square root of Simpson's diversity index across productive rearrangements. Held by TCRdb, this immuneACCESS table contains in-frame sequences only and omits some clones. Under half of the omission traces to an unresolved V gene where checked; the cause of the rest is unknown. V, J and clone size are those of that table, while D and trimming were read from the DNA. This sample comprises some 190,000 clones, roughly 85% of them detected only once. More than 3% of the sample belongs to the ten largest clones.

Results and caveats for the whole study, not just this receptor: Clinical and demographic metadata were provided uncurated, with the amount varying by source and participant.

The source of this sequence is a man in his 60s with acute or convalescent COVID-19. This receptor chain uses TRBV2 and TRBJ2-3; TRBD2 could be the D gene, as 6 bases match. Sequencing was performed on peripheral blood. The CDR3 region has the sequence CAADLGGGADTQYF. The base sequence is TGTGCCGCGGATCTTGGGGGAGGAGCAGATACGCAGTATTTT.